The clone carrying this TCR beta chain was counted between two and nine times. Antigen specificity is unknown. These data belong to a study of CD8+ T cells in alopecia areata. Extracted RNA was reverse transcribed into cDNA, the sequencing template. Produced via immunoSEQ multiplex PCR; TCRdb's table is partial and in-frame only. The data show 75,000 to 100,000 clones, 41% seen once. Alopecia areata patients provided lesional scalp punch biopsies and peripheral blood, both collected for the study. This CDR3 has 11 residues. The V gene lost 2 bases and the J gene lost 3 bases, with 4 bases spanning the gap. Germline values: CDR1 SQVTM, CDR2 ANQGSEA. Study-level points and caveats: Patients shared TCRs less clearly than mice did, possibly for HLA-related reasons.

V is TRBV29-1 and J is TRBJ1-1; no clear D gene. The clonotype was recovered from a human donor with alopecia areata. The specimen was CD4+ T cells sorted from blood. The CDR3 spells CSVELDTEAFF. The DNA of the CDR3 is TGCAGCGTTGAATTGGACACTGAAGCTTTCTTT.